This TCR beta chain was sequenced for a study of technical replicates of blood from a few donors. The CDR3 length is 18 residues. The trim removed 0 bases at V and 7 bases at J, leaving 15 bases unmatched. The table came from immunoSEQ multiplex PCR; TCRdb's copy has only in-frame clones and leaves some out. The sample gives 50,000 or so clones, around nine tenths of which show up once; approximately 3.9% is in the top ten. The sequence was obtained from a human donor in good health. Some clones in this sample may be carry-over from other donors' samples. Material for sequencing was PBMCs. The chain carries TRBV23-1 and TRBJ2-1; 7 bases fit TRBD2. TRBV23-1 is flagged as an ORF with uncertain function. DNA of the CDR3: TGCGCCAGCAGTCAATCGGAAATACTAGCGTCGTATAGTAATGAGCAGTTCTTC. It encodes CASSQSEILASYSNEQFF.